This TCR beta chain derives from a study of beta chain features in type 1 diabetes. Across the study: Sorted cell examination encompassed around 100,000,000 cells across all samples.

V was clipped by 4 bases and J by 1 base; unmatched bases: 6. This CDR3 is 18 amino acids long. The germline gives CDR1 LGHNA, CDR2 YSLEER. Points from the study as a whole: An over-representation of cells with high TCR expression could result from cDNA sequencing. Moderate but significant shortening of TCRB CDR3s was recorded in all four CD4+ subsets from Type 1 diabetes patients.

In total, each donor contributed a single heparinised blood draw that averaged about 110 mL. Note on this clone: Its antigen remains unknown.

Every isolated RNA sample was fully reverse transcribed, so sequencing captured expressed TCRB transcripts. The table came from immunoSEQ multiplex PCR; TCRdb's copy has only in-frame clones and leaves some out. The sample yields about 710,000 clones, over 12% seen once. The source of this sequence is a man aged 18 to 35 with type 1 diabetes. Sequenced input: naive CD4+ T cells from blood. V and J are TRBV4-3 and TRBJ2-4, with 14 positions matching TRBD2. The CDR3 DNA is TGCGCCAGCAGCCCCGGACTAGCGGGGGGCGCGGCCAAAAACATTCAGTACTTC. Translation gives CASSPGLAGGAAKNIQYF.